A selection of T cell receptor beta chains follows, all from one sample in a study of radiotherapy plus CTLA-4 blockade in lung cancer. This table comes from immunoSEQ multiplex PCR, and its TCRdb copy is limited to in-frame clones, with some not included. The sample has 53,000 or so clones; around nine tenths are singletons. The source material was peripheral blood, sampled from a patient treated with radiotherapy plus ipilimumab. The receptors were gathered from a human donor with non-small cell lung cancer that progressed on radiotherapy plus ipilimumab. Some clones in this sample may be carry-over from other donors' samples. The CDR3 runs from the conserved cysteine through the conserved F or W. D genes are given only for firm matches. Rows give clone size only sometimes, using once, few, many, or a class for an expanded clone.

TGTGCCAGCAGCTTAGCCCTCGGGACTCGCCGAAAAGAGACCCAGTACTTC,CASSLALGTRRKETQYF,NA,TRBJ2-5,NA,TRBV7-2
TGCGCCAGCAGCCAAGATGACGGGACTAATGCCAAAAACATTCAGTACTTC,CASSQDDGTNAKNIQYF,TRBD2,TRBJ2-4,few,TRBV4-1
TGCAGCGTTGCCTACGCGAACCCCTACGAGCAGTACTTC,CSVAYANPYEQYF,NA,TRBJ2-7,NA,TRBV29-1
TGCGCCAGCAGACAGGATAATGATCAGCCCCAGCATTTT,CASRQDNDQPQHF,NA,TRBJ1-5,NA,TRBV5-1
TGTGCCGGCAGACAGGGGTTCTACGAGCAGTACTTC,CAGRQGFYEQYF,TRBD1,TRBJ2-7,once,TRBV6-4
TGTGCCAGCAGTTACTCCGGCAGGGGGTCGGATGGCTACACCTTC,CASSYSGRGSDGYTF,TRBD1,TRBJ1-2,NA,TRBV6-5
TGCGCCACCTCCCCCCGGCTTGGACAGACCTACGAGCAGTACTTC,CATSPRLGQTYEQYF,NA,TRBJ2-7,NA,TRBV5-1
TGTGCCAGCAGCGGGGGGGTGGCCCGGTACAATGAAAAACTGTTTTTT,CASSGGVARYNEKLFF,NA,TRBJ1-4,NA,TRBV9
TGTGCCAGCTCTCAGGACAGGGCCGACACTGAAGCTTTCTTT,CASSQDRADTEAFF,TRBD1,TRBJ1-1,NA,TRBV18
TGTGCCAGCAGTCAGGGGAACTATGGCTACACCTTC,CASSQGNYGYTF,NA,TRBJ1-2,NA,TRBV2
TGTGCCAGCAGTTGGCCGTACCAAGAGACCCAGTACTTC,CASSWPYQETQYF,NA,TRBJ2-5,NA,TRBV27
TGTGCCAGCAGCTTAGGAGAGAGCACAGATACGCAGTATTTT,CASSLGESTDTQYF,NA,TRBJ2-3,NA,TRBV7-7
TGTGCCACCAGCAATGGACAGGGGAACGATCAGCCCCAGCATTTT,CATSNGQGNDQPQHF,TRBD1,TRBJ1-5,few,TRBV15
TGTGCCAGCAGTTTGCGGGAGTCAGGCAATGAGCAGTTCTTC,CASSLRESGNEQFF,TRBD2,TRBJ2-1,NA,TRBV27
TGTGCCACCAGCGGACAGTTCAATCAGCCCCAGCATTTT,CATSGQFNQPQHF,NA,TRBJ1-5,NA,TRBV15
TGTGCCAGCAGCTCTGACAGGAACACTGAAGCTTTCTTT,CASSSDRNTEAFF,NA,TRBJ1-1,NA,TRBV7-2
TGTGCCAGCAGTCGAGAAAAGACAGGGTACGAAAAACTGTTTTTT,CASSREKTGYEKLFF,TRBD1,TRBJ1-4,NA,TRBV11-2
TGTGCCACCAGCAGAGTGGAGGCAGTGTACTACACCTTC,CATSRVEAVYYTF,NA,TRBJ1-2,NA,TRBV15
TGTGCCAGCAGCTCGGCGCCGGGGACAGACTCCTACGAGCAGTACTTC,CASSSAPGTDSYEQYF,TRBD1,TRBJ2-7,NA,TRBV5-5
TGTGCCACACAGGGCATGGCTCCTTCACCCCTCCACTTT,CATQGMAPSPLHF,NA,TRBJ1-6,NA,TRBV19
TGCGCCAGCAGCCAAGATTCTAGGACAGGCGACGAAAAACTGTTTTTT,CASSQDSRTGDEKLFF,TRBD1,TRBJ1-4,NA,TRBV4-1
TGCGCCAGCAGCGGGACGGACAGGGGTGAAGCTTTCTTT,CASSGTDRGEAFF,TRBD1,TRBJ1-1,NA,TRBV5-1
TGTGCCTGCCACGGCCTTTACCGGGCTAGCGGGGTCCAAGAGACCCAGTACTTC,CACHGLYRASGVQETQYF,TRBD2,TRBJ2-5,NA,TRBV28
TGTGCTAGTGGTTTGGTACTAGGGACAGATAGCAATCAGCCCCAGCATTTT,CASGLVLGTDSNQPQHF,TRBD1,TRBJ1-5,NA,TRBV12-5